One and the same sample provided the 11 T cell receptor beta chains below, sequenced in a study of human CD8 memory T cell subsets. Libraries of TCR beta chains were produced by 5' RACE (UMI-labeled). TCRdb reanalyzed the 5' RACE reads, giving one entry per CDR3 protein sequence and no DNA. The data include a few thousand distinct CDR3 sequences; the top ten clones carry approximately 33%. Sequencing input: CD8+ effector memory T cells (TEM) sorted from PBMCs. The subset here: effector memory CD8 T cells, CCR7- CD45RO+ CD95+. The receptors were gathered from a human donor in good health.

V is TRBV27 and J is TRBJ1-1. In germline, CDR1 is MNHEY, CDR2 SMNVEV (reference sequence). The CDR3 spans 11 residues. Here the CDR3 reads CASSLNTEAFF.

The chain recombines TRBV5-4 with TRBJ2-7; TCRdb returns TRBD1, unconfirmable since there is no DNA. The CDR3 is made up of 13 amino acids. CDR1 and CDR2 (germline): SGHNT, YYREEE (reference sequence). CDR3 region: CASSLSGTPEQYF.

This rearrangement joins TRBV6-1 to TRBJ1-2; TCRdb's assignment of TRBD1 cannot be checked, as there is no DNA. The germline V gene has CDR1 MNHNS and CDR2 SASEGT. This CDR3 comprises 15 residues. The CDR3: CASSDWAGGLSGYTF.

This rearrangement joins TRBV6-6 to TRBJ2-3; TCRdb picks TRBD2, but there is no DNA to check that call. Germline values: CDR1 MNHNY, CDR2 SVGAGI (reference sequence). This CDR3 region has 15 residues. The CDR3 is CASTSGGASTDTQYF.

J is TRBJ2-2 and V is TRBV20-1; the TCRdb call, TRBD1, lacks DNA for checking. CDR1 and CDR2 from the germline V gene are DFQATT and SNEGSKA (reference sequence). This CDR3 is built from 14 residues. The CDR3 loop reads CSARDGPDSGELFF.

This sequence joins TRBV12-3 or TRBV12-4 and TRBJ1-1; lacking DNA, the TRBD1 call made by TCRdb goes unchecked. The CDR3 covers 13 residues. CDR3 region: CASSFGGITEAFF.

V usage is TRBV2 and J usage is TRBJ1-1; with no DNA, the TCRdb D assignment of TRBD1 cannot be verified. Germline V lookup: CDR1 SNHLY, CDR2 FYNNEI. The CDR3 spans 14 residues. CDR3 loop: CASSPFGGYTEAFF.

The rearrangement links TRBV5-6 to TRBJ1-4; TCRdb returns TRBD1, unconfirmable since there is no DNA. Germline CDR1 SGHDT, CDR2 YYEEEE. CDR3 length: 14 amino acids. The chain's CDR3 is CASSLTGGNEKLFF.

This rearrangement joins TRBV10-3 to TRBJ2-3; TCRdb's D gene call, TRBD1, goes unchecked for lack of DNA. In germline, CDR1 is ENHRY, CDR2 SYGVKD. The CDR3 contains 15 residues. CDR3 sequence: CAISEGTGDTDTQYF.

This chain joins TRBV24-1 and TRBJ2-3. CDR3 length equals 14 residues. Germline values: CDR1 KGHDR, CDR2 SFDVKD. The CDR3 is CATLNGVRTDTQYF.

The rearrangement joins TRBV27 to TRBJ1-5. Per germline, CDR1 MNHEY and CDR2 SMNVEV (reference sequence). The CDR3 loop spans 13 amino acids. The CDR3 region is CASSFTANQPQHF.